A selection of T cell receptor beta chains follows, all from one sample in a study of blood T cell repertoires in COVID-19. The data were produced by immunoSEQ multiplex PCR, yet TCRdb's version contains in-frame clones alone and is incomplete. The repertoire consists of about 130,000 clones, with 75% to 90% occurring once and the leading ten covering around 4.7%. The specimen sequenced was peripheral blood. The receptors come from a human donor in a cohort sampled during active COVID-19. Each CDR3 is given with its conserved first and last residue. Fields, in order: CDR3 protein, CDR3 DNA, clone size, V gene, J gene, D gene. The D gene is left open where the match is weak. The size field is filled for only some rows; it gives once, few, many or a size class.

CDR3 protein: CASTTLVRNPEAFF; CDR3 DNA: TGTGCCAGTACCACGCTAGTCCGGAATCCTGAAGCTTTCTTT; clone size: -; V gene: TRBV19; J gene: TRBJ1-1; D gene: -
CDR3 protein: CASSPRAGGNTGELFF; CDR3 DNA: TGTGCCAGCAGCCCTCGGGCGGGGGGGAACACCGGGGAGCTGTTTTTT; clone size: -; V gene: TRBV3-1/TRBV3-2; J gene: TRBJ2-2; D gene: TRBD2
CDR3 protein: CASSPRTTGGNSPLHF; CDR3 DNA: TGTGCCAGCAGCCCGCGAACGACAGGGGGCAATTCACCCCTCCACTTT; clone size: -; V gene: TRBV7-2; J gene: TRBJ1-6; D gene: TRBD1
CDR3 protein: CASRQEDGYGYTF; CDR3 DNA: TGTGCCAGCAGACAGGAAGATGGGTATGGCTACACCTTC; clone size: -; V gene: TRBV5-6; J gene: TRBJ1-2; D gene: -
CDR3 protein: CASSLDPSDKAFF; CDR3 DNA: TGTGCCAGCAGCTTAGATCCCTCAGACAAAGCTTTCTTT; clone size: -; V gene: TRBV7-2; J gene: TRBJ1-1; D gene: -
CDR3 protein: CASREKSGSYEQYF; CDR3 DNA: TGTGCCAGCAGAGAAAAGAGCGGATCCTACGAGCAGTACTTC; clone size: -; V gene: TRBV9; J gene: TRBJ2-7; D gene: -
CDR3 protein: CAGWTGSTKNIQYF; CDR3 DNA: TGTGCCGGCTGGACAGGCTCAACCAAAAACATTCAGTACTTC; clone size: -; V gene: TRBV3-1/TRBV3-2; J gene: TRBJ2-4; D gene: TRBD1
CDR3 protein: CASSTRTGGYNEQFF; CDR3 DNA: TGTGCCAGCAGCACCCGGACAGGGGGCTACAATGAGCAGTTCTTC; clone size: -; V gene: TRBV7-2; J gene: TRBJ2-1; D gene: TRBD1
CDR3 protein: CASSISTGVSGNTIYF; CDR3 DNA: TGTGCCAGTAGTATCTCTACAGGTGTCTCTGGAAACACCATATATTTT; clone size: -; V gene: TRBV19; J gene: TRBJ1-3; D gene: -
CDR3 protein: CSVEDPGRVSYNEQFF; CDR3 DNA: TGCAGCGTTGAAGATCCCGGCAGGGTGTCCTACAATGAGCAGTTCTTC; clone size: -; V gene: TRBV29-1; J gene: TRBJ2-1; D gene: -
CDR3 protein: CASSPLGQGSGNQPQHF; CDR3 DNA: TGTGCCAGCTCACCACTTGGACAGGGTAGCGGCAATCAGCCCCAGCATTTT; clone size: -; V gene: TRBV18; J gene: TRBJ1-5; D gene: TRBD1
CDR3 protein: CASSPSGTGGSYGYTF; CDR3 DNA: TGCGCCAGCAGCCCAAGCGGAACGGGGGGTAGCTATGGCTACACCTTC; clone size: few; V gene: TRBV4-3; J gene: TRBJ1-2; D gene: -
CDR3 protein: CASSPGLRTDTQYF; CDR3 DNA: TGTGCCAGTAGTCCGGGATTACGCACAGATACGCAGTATTTT; clone size: -; V gene: TRBV19; J gene: TRBJ2-3; D gene: -
CDR3 protein: CASSSGTGLYGYTF; CDR3 DNA: TGTGCCAGCAGCTCTGGGACAGGCCTGTATGGCTACACCTTC; clone size: -; V gene: TRBV7-9; J gene: TRBJ1-2; D gene: TRBD1
CDR3 protein: CASSLSRGGADTQYF; CDR3 DNA: TGCGCCAGCAGCTTGTCGCGCGGGGGAGCAGATACGCAGTATTTT; clone size: -; V gene: TRBV5-1; J gene: TRBJ2-3; D gene: TRBD2
CDR3 protein: CASSENWGLADTDTQYF; CDR3 DNA: TGTGCCAGCAGCGAAAACTGGGGACTAGCGGACACAGATACGCAGTATTTT; clone size: few; V gene: TRBV2; J gene: TRBJ2-3; D gene: TRBD2
CDR3 protein: CAWSRQGAVGYTF; CDR3 DNA: TGTGCCTGGAGTCGACAGGGAGCTGTAGGCTACACCTTC; clone size: -; V gene: TRBV30; J gene: TRBJ1-2; D gene: TRBD1
CDR3 protein: CATSRDIGGGGNTIYF; CDR3 DNA: TGTGCCACCAGCAGAGATATAGGAGGCGGCGGAAACACCATATATTTT; clone size: -; V gene: TRBV15; J gene: TRBJ1-3; D gene: -
CDR3 protein: CASSPPASNTQYF; CDR3 DNA: TGTGCCAGCAGCCCACCAGCGTCTAATACGCAGTATTTT; clone size: -; V gene: TRBV3-1/TRBV3-2; J gene: TRBJ2-3; D gene: -
CDR3 protein: CAWGTGNNSPLHF; CDR3 DNA: TGTGCCTGGGGGACAGGGAATAATTCACCCCTCCACTTT; clone size: -; V gene: TRBV30; J gene: TRBJ1-6; D gene: TRBD1
CDR3 protein: CASSRQLAANTGELFF; CDR3 DNA: TGCGCCAGCAGCCGACAACTAGCGGCGAACACCGGGGAGCTGTTTTTT; clone size: -; V gene: TRBV4-3; J gene: TRBJ2-2; D gene: TRBD2
CDR3 protein: CASSLSLRDYGYTF; CDR3 DNA: TGTGCCAGCAGCTTGTCTCTCCGAGACTATGGCTACACCTTC; clone size: once; V gene: TRBV5-4; J gene: TRBJ1-2; D gene: -